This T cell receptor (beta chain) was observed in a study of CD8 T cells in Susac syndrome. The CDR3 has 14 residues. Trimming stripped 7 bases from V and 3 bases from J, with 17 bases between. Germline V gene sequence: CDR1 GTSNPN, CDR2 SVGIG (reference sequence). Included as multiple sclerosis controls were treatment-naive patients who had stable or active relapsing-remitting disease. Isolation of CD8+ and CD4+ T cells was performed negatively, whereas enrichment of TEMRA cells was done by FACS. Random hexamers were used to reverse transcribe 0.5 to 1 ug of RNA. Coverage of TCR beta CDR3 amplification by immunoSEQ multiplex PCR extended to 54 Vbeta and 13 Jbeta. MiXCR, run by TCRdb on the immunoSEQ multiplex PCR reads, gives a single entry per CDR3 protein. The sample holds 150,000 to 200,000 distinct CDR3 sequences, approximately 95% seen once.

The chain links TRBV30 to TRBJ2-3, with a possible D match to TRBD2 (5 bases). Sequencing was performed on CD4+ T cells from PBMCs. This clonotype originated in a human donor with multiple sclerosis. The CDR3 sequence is CAYSGRRRTDTQYF. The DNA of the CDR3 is TGTGCCTACTCCGGCAGGAGGCGAACAGATACGCAGTATTTT.